What follows are 17 T cell receptor beta chains derived from one specimen sequenced in a study of T-cell memory formation after mild COVID-19. TCRdb used MiXCR to reprocess the 5' RACE reads, holding one entry per CDR3 protein. Of roughly 340,000 distinct CDR3 sequences listed, around a sixth are singletons. The source material was PBMCs or a T cell subset sorted from them (not recorded which). The receptors shown here come from a man in his late teens or twenties who had mild COVID-19 (a few samples of this study predate the infection). Cell type and time point are not known.

J is TRBJ2-5 and V is TRBV5-1; 7 bases are a match to TRBD2. There are 15 residues in the CDR3. The V segment lost 0 bases and the J segment 1 base; nucleotides outside the gene matches: 3. The germline V gene encodes CDR1 SGHRS and CDR2 YFSETQ. CDR3 bases: TGCGCCAGCAGCTTGGTGACTAGCCTCCAAGAGACCCAGTACTTC. As protein: CASSLVTSLQETQYF. Together with reference TRBV5-1 and TRBJ2-5, the CDR3 gives the full variable domain: KAGVTQTPRYLIKTRGQQVTLSCSPISGHRSVSWYQQTPGQGLQFLFEYFSETQRNKGNFPGRFSGRQFSNSRSEMNVSTLELGDSALYLCASSLVTSLQETQYFGPGTRLLVL.

The gene calls are TRBV10-3 and TRBJ2-5, with 9 positions matching TRBD1. Trimming at V came to 4 bases and at J to 7 bases, leaving 7 bases not matched to a gene. This CDR3 spans 14 amino acids. The germline CDR1 and CDR2 sequences are ENHRY and SYGVKD. The CDR3 region is CAISVGTGYGTQYF. CDR3 DNA sequence: TGTGCCATCAGTGTGGGGACAGGGTATGGGACCCAGTACTTC.

This clonotype was seen only a few times. V is TRBV24-1 and J is TRBJ2-1; D gene uncertain. The germline V and J ends were trimmed by 9 bases and 7 bases, with 6 bases remaining between them. Looked up from germline, CDR1 is KGHDR and CDR2 is SFDVKD. This CDR3 spans 10 amino acids. The CDR3 here is CATQKNEQFF. In DNA, the CDR3 is TGTGCCACCCAGAAAAATGAGCAGTTCTTC.

In its sample, this clonotype was seen a few times. V and J are TRBV5-1 and TRBJ2-3; D is unresolved. From germline, CDR1 is SGHRS and CDR2 YFSETQ. The CDR3 sequence is 14 residues long. Trimming took off 2 bases at V and 4 bases at J, with 11 bases between the two ends. CDR3 DNA: TGCGCCAGCAGCTTACAGATGGTCGCAGATACGCAGTATTTT. The encoded protein is CASSLQMVADTQYF.

This clonotype has only a few counts. The rearrangement joins TRBV10-3 to TRBJ1-1; D is possibly TRBD1 (5 bases). Deletions cut 9 bases from V and 0 bases from J, with 14 bases between. Germline lookup yields CDR1 ENHRY and CDR2 SYGVKD. This CDR3 is built from 14 residues. CDR3: CAIGSPGMNTEAFF. CDR3 nucleotide sequence: TGTGCCATAGGGAGCCCAGGGATGAACACTGAAGCTTTCTTT.

The chain has TRBV30 and TRBJ2-3, with D possibly TRBD2 on 5 matching bases. Germline V lookup: CDR1 GTSNPN, CDR2 SVGIG (reference sequence). The CDR3 spans 14 residues. Trimming stripped 6 bases from V and 0 bases from J, with 13 bases between. The CDR3 DNA reads TGTGCCTGCACGCGGGCGCCTAGCACAGATACGCAGTATTTT. It encodes CACTRAPSTDTQYF. The variable domain in full, completed from reference TRBV30 and TRBJ2-3, reads SQTIHQWPATLVQPVGSPLSLECTVEGTSNPNLYWYRQAAGRGLQLLFYSVGIGQISSEVPQNLSASRPQDRQFILSSKKLLLSDSGFYLCACTRAPSTDTQYFGPGTRLTVL.

This clonotype was detected a few times. This sequence joins TRBV5-6 and TRBJ2-3, with D hard to call. This CDR3 region has 13 residues. Germline assignment: CDR1 SGHDT and CDR2 YYEEEE. Between the trimmed V and J ends, which lost 1 base and 2 bases, there was a span of 5 bases. Here the CDR3 reads CASSLSATDTQYF. The CDR3 nucleotides are TGTGCCAGCAGCTTGTCCGCCACAGATACGCAGTATTTT.

A few counts support this clonotype. J is TRBJ2-1 and V is TRBV6-6, with a possible D match to TRBD2 (6 bases). Trimming took off 2 bases at V and 6 bases at J, with 14 bases between the two ends. CDR3 size: 15 residues. Looked up from germline, CDR1 is MNHNY and CDR2 is SVGAGI (reference sequence). DNA of the CDR3: TGTGCCAGCAGTTACGGCGGGGCGGACCTCAATGAGCAGTTCTTC. Translation gives CASSYGGADLNEQFF.

There are a few counts of this clonotype. V usage is TRBV29-1 and J usage is TRBJ1-6; 7 bases are shared with TRBD1. Germline CDR1 SQVTM, CDR2 ANQGSEA. J was trimmed by 6 bases and V by 7 bases; bases with no gene match: 12. The CDR3 has 15 residues. The CDR3 DNA reads TGCAGCGATCAGCGGGACAGTATATTTAATTCACCCCTCCACTTT. Translating gives CSDQRDSIFNSPLHF.

This clonotype has ten or more counts. The chain is built from TRBV11-2 and TRBJ1-1; D uncertain. Trimming removed 3 bases from V and 2 bases from J, with 10 bases in between. Per the germline V gene, CDR1 is SGHAT and CDR2 is FQNNGV. The CDR3 length is 14 residues. CDR3 DNA sequence: TGTGCCAGCAGCTTCCGACGGGGTAACACTGAAGCTTTCTTT. Its translation is CASSFRRGNTEAFF.

Only a few counts were recorded for this clonotype. This chain links TRBV7-8 with TRBJ2-3; 9 nucleotides match TRBD2. V lost 2 bases to trimming and J lost 2 bases; unmatched junction nucleotides: 8. The CDR3 has 17 amino acids. Per germline, CDR1 SGHVS and CDR2 FQNEAQ. The CDR3, as DNA: TGTGCCAGCAGCTTATTGGCTAGCGGGGATTACACAGATACGCAGTATTTT. Residues: CASSLLASGDYTDTQYF.

This sequence joins TRBV19 and TRBJ2-3, with a possible D match to TRBD2 (6 bases). This CDR3 contains 15 residues. Germline lookup yields CDR1 LNHDA and CDR2 SQIVND (reference sequence). The V and J ends lost 5 bases and 4 bases respectively, with 16 bases between them. CDR3 sequence reads: CASSARLDPPDTQYF. In DNA form, the CDR3 reads TGTGCCAGTAGTGCTAGACTAGATCCCCCAGATACGCAGTATTTT.

The gene calls are TRBV4-1 and TRBJ2-5; tentatively, D is TRBD1 or TRBD2 (5 bases each). This CDR3 has 16 amino acids. V lost 0 bases and J 5 bases, leaving 16 bases between the germline ends. Germline assignment: CDR1 MGHRA and CDR2 YSYEKL. CDR3 protein: CASSQDWAAGAETQYF. Written as DNA, the CDR3 is TGCGCCAGCAGCCAAGACTGGGCTGCCGGGGCGGAGACCCAGTACTTC.

There are a few counts of this clonotype. The chain employs TRBV20-1 and TRBJ2-3; D remains unclear. The CDR3 runs to 13 residues. Germline CDR1 DFQATT, CDR2 SNEGSKA (reference sequence). With 2 bases removed from V and 1 base from J, the gap between germline ends came to 7 bases. The CDR3 protein is CSARFRGTDTQYF. The CDR3 bases are TGCAGTGCTAGATTCCGGGGCACAGATACGCAGTATTTT.

CDR3 sequence reads: CASSPGDSRQETQYF. The DNA of the CDR3 is TGTGCCAGCAGTCCCGGGGACAGTAGACAAGAGACCCAGTACTTC. The gene calls are TRBV28 and TRBJ2-5; 7 bases line up with TRBD1. J gave up 2 bases and V 5 bases, and 8 bases lay outside the gene matches. The CDR3 covers 15 residues. Germline CDR1 reads MDHEN; CDR2 reads SYDVKM. Supplemented by reference TRBV28 and TRBJ2-5, the full variable domain reads DVKVTQSSRYLVKRTGEKVFLECVQDMDHENMFWYRQDPGLGLRLIYFSYDVKMKEKGDIPEGYSVSREKKERFSLILESASTNQTSMYLCASSPGDSRQETQYFGPGTRLLVL.

This clonotype was observed many times. The V call is TRBV12-3 or TRBV12-4, the J call TRBJ1-5; 11 nucleotides align to TRBD1. This CDR3 is built from 15 residues. The V and J ends lost 4 bases and 6 bases, in that order; junction bases with no gene match: 5. CDR3 sequence reads: CASSYPGQGGQPQHF. The CDR3 nucleotides are TGTGCCAGCAGTTACCCGGGACAGGGGGGTCAGCCCCAGCATTTT.

This chain uses TRBV10-3 with TRBJ2-3; D is unresolved. Between the trimmed V and J ends, which lost 6 bases and 3 bases, there was a span of 16 bases. The CDR3 runs 15 residues. Germline CDR1 and CDR2: ENHRY and SYGVKD. The CDR3: CAIRPPPGTTDTQYF. CDR3 in DNA: TGTGCCATCAGGCCTCCCCCCGGTACAACAGATACGCAGTATTTT.